Each of the 5 T cell receptor beta chains below was sequenced from the same sample in a study of CD8 T cells in ankylosing spondylitis. These receptors' antigens are unknown. Findings and caveats of the study: The study identified a TCR beta motif of under ten highly homologous variants that appeared characteristic of ankylosing spondylitis blood.

TCRdb independently ran MiXCR on the 5' RACE reads; one entry per CDR3 protein. The sample shows some 800,000 distinct CDR3 sequences, over 9.5% of them seen only once. Sequences were obtained from blood, either unsorted or a sorted T cell fraction (not recorded which). The source of these receptors is a male donor with ankylosing spondylitis.

The gene calls are TRBV7-9 and TRBJ1-5; D call uncertain. Germline CDR1 and CDR2: SEHNR and FQNEAQ (reference sequence). The V gene lost 5 bases and the J gene lost 1 base, with 9 bases spanning the gap. The CDR3 sequence is 14 residues long. CDR3 nucleotide sequence: TGTGCCAGCAGCCCTACAGCGAGCAATCAGCCCCAGCATTTT. This gives the protein CASSPTASNQPQHF. Based on the CDR3 plus reference TRBV7-9 and TRBJ1-5, the full variable domain is DTGVSQNPRHKITKRGQNVTFRCDPISEHNRLYWYRQTLGQGPEFLTYFQNEAQLEKSRLLSDRFSAERPKGSFSTLEIQRTEQGDSAMYLCASSPTASNQPQHFGDGTRLSIL.

This clonotype was counted at least ten times. The V gene is TRBV29-1, the J gene TRBJ2-3; perhaps TRBD1 as D (6 bases). The V gene lost 6 bases and the J gene lost 2 bases, with 12 bases spanning the gap. The CDR3 is made up of 13 amino acids. In germline, CDR1 is SQVTM, CDR2 ANQGSEA. The CDR3 DNA follows: TGCAGCGTGAGGACAGTGGCCACAGATACGCAGTATTTT. Translated, it gives CSVRTVATDTQYF.

This clonotype was seen a handful of times. This chain joins TRBV28 and TRBJ2-7, with 7 bases matching TRBD2. Germline lookup yields CDR1 MDHEN and CDR2 SYDVKM. The CDR3 covers 16 residues. With 5 bases clipped from V and 5 bases from J, the junction kept 15 bases outside the gene matches. DNA for the CDR3: TGTGCCAGCAGTCAGTTGTTCGGGACTAAATCCCACGAGCAGTACTTC. Translating gives CASSQLFGTKSHEQYF.

The V call is TRBV6-5, the J call TRBJ2-4; 9 bases map to TRBD1. Germline V gives CDR1 MNHEY, CDR2 SVGAGI. The CDR3 spans 16 residues. V gave up 3 bases and J gave up 7 bases; unmatched junction bases: 10. CDR3 amino acids: CASSYQTGQGLNIQYF. DNA for the CDR3: TGTGCCAGCAGTTATCAAACGGGACAGGGACTGAACATTCAGTACTTC.

There are many counts of this clonotype. J is TRBJ2-1 and V is TRBV29-1, with no clear D. The CDR3 loop spans 9 amino acids. V was shortened by 7 bases and J by 8 bases, with 6 bases between the two germline ends. Germline V gene data show CDR1 as SQVTM and CDR2 as ANQGSEA. The CDR3 protein is CSEGDEQFF. CDR3 DNA: TGCAGCGAAGGTGATGAGCAGTTCTTC.